Following are 10 T cell receptor beta chains from one sample sequenced in a study of T-cell memory formation after mild COVID-19 (dated by TCRdb to the early 2020s). Libraries were made using 5' RACE. Sequencing was performed on an Illumina NovaSeq 6000. TCRdb reprocessing: public reads trimmed at Q25 with fastp, clones called with MiXCR, in-frame beta chains kept. All rows with the same CDR3 protein become a single entry with the most common DNA and genes. The sample table contains about 450,000 distinct CDR3 sequences; only one count was recorded for 23% of them. In total, the top ten clones hold about an eighth of the sample. The sample comprised PBMCs or a T cell subset sorted from them (not recorded which). Receptors were obtained from an adult woman who had mild COVID-19 (a few samples of this study predate the infection). The sample titles of this study are shuffled in the database, so cell type and time point are left out; the donor was told from shared clones.

This rearrangement joins TRBV9 to TRBJ2-1, with 8 bases lining up with TRBD1. Germline CDR1 is SGDLS and CDR2 is YYNGEE. The CDR3 extends over 15 amino acids. Trimming took 4 bases from V and 3 from J; bases not matched to a gene: 6. The CDR3, as DNA: TGTGCCAGCAGCCGGGGACAGGCGGACTACAATGAGCAGTTCTTC. It encodes CASSRGQADYNEQFF.

V is TRBV12-3 or TRBV12-4 and J is TRBJ2-6; 9 bases map to TRBD1. V dropped 4 bases and J dropped 0; count of bases not matched to a gene: 13. The CDR3 has 20 amino acids. The CDR3 protein is CASSSGTGSWGLSGANVLTF. CDR3 DNA: TGTGCCAGCAGTTCCGGGACAGGGAGTTGGGGGCTCTCTGGGGCCAACGTCCTGACTTTC.

This clonotype was seen many times. The genes are TRBV18 and TRBJ2-3; either TRBD1 or TRBD2 may fit D (5 bases each). CDR3 length: 14 residues. Trimming took off 4 bases at V and 5 bases at J, with 13 bases between the two ends. Germline values: CDR1 KGHSH, CDR2 LQKENI. The CDR3 nucleotides are TGTGCCAGCTCACTGGGACGAACGCGAGATACGCAGTATTTT. It yields the protein CASSLGRTRDTQYF.

This clonotype has more than one count but fewer than ten. The chain combines TRBV15 with TRBJ2-3; 8 nucleotides line up with TRBD1. Germline loops: CDR1 LNHNV, CDR2 YYDKDF (reference sequence). This CDR3 is 16 amino acids long. The V gene end was trimmed by 2 bases and the J gene end by 6 bases; junction bases not matched to a gene: 10. CDR3 sequence: CATSRPPGTGMDTQYF. The CDR3 DNA sequence: TGTGCCACCAGCAGACCCCCCGGGACAGGCATGGATACGCAGTATTTT. Full variable domain (rest looked up from reference TRBV15 and TRBJ2-3): DAMVIQNPRYQVTQFGKPVTLSCSQTLNHNVMYWYQQKSSQAPKLLFHYYDKDFNNEADTPDNFQSRRPNTSFCFLDIRSPGLGDTAMYLCATSRPPGTGMDTQYFGPGTRLTVL.

This clonotype was picked up one time. V is TRBV3-1 and J is TRBJ1-2, with unresolved D. Germline V gives CDR1 LGHDT, CDR2 YNNKEL (reference sequence). The CDR3 is 13 residues long. Trimming left V 1 base short and J 7 bases short, with 10 bases between. The CDR3 coding sequence is TGTGCCAGCAGCCAAGTAGGTCCGGGTGGCTACACCTTC. Translating gives CASSQVGPGGYTF.

This sequence joins TRBV9 and TRBJ2-2; D gene ambiguous. V was clipped by 0 bases and J by 5 bases, with 17 bases between them. The CDR3 extends over 17 amino acids. The germline V gene encodes CDR1 SGDLS and CDR2 YYNGEE. DNA for the CDR3: TGTGCCAGCAGCGTAGTAGGCGGCTATCCCCTTACCGGGGAGCTGTTTTTT. Encoded protein: CASSVVGGYPLTGELFF.

This clonotype has just a few counts. This rearrangement joins TRBV5-1 to TRBJ2-5; 9 bases fit TRBD2. The germline gives CDR1 SGHRS, CDR2 YFSETQ. The junction had 4 bases not matched to a gene; V was cut back by 0 bases and J by 4 bases. This CDR3 has 15 residues. CDR3 sequence: CASSLASGAGETQYF. The CDR3 DNA reads as TGCGCCAGCAGCTTGGCTAGCGGGGCCGGAGAGACCCAGTACTTC.

This clonotype has only a few counts. An end of the junction does not agree with germline; a read error may underlie this. J is TRBJ2-1 and V is TRBV7-7, with 16 positions matching TRBD2. CDR3 length equals 16 residues. The germline CDR1 and CDR2 sequences are SSHAT and FNYEAQ (reference sequence). The CDR3 loop is CASSPGLAGGSHEQFF. The DNA of the CDR3 is TGTGCTAGCAGCCCGGGACTAGCGGGAGGGTCTCATGAGCAGTTCTTC.

This clonotype turned up a few times. The V and J genes are TRBV5-1 and TRBJ2-7; D is unresolved. CDR1 SGHRS and CDR2 YFSETQ come from the germline V gene. There are 13 residues in the CDR3. V shed 4 bases and J shed 6 bases, with 14 bases lying between them. The CDR3 is CASSRSGVREQYF. The DNA for the CDR3 is TGCGCCAGCAGCCGATCAGGAGTCCGCGAGCAGTACTTC. Full variable domain (outside the CDR3, taken from reference TRBV5-1 and TRBJ2-7): KAGVTQTPRYLIKTRGQQVTLSCSPISGHRSVSWYQQTPGQGLQFLFEYFSETQRNKGNFPGRFSGRQFSNSRSEMNVSTLELGDSALYLCASSRSGVREQYFGPGTRLTVT.

CDR3 amino acids: CASSGLAGGMVNEQFF. The CDR3 DNA sequence: TGTGCCAGCAGCGGACTAGCGGGAGGTATGGTAAATGAGCAGTTCTTC. The chain recombines TRBV11-3 with TRBJ2-1, with 14 bases lining up with TRBD2. The CDR3 extends over 16 amino acids. J lost 7 bases, V lost 5 bases, and 7 bases had no gene match. Germline lookup yields CDR1 SGHNT and CDR2 YENEEA. The variable domain in full, completed from reference TRBV11-3 and TRBJ2-1, reads EAGVVQSPRYKIIEKKQPVAFWCNPISGHNTLYWYLQNLGQGPELLIRYENEEAVDDSQLPKDRFSAERLKGVDSTLKIQPAELGDSAVYLCASSGLAGGMVNEQFFGPGTRLTVL.